The present T cell receptor (beta chain) was sequenced within a study of control samples from healthy donors and cancer patients. Trimming pared 2 bases from V and 1 base from J, leaving 8 bases between. The CDR3 runs to 14 residues. CDR1 is SGDLS, CDR2 YYNGEE, per germline. Some clones are missing from TCRdb's copy, which holds only in-frame ones; the method was immunoSEQ multiplex PCR. Counted here are approximately 150,000 clones, roughly 89% occurring once; the ten biggest clones make up less than 5.5%. The chain links TRBV9 to TRBJ2-3; no clear D gene. The origin of this receptor is a man between 25 and 39 years old in good health. Sequences were obtained from blood. For the CDR3, the DNA is TGTGCCAGCAGCGTGTTCGGTGGCACAGATACGCAGTATTTT. Residues: CASSVFGGTDTQYF.